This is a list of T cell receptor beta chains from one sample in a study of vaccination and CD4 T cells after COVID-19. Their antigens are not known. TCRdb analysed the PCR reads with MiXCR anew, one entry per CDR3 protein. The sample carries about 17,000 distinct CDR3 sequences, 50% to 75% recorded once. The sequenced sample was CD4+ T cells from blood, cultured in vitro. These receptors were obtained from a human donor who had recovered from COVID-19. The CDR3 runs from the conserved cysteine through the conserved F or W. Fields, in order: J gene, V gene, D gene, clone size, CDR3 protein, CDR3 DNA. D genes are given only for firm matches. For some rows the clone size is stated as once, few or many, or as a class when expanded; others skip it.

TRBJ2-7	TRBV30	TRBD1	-	CAWSEEQGVGEQYF	TGTGCCTGGAGTGAAGAACAGGGGGTTGGCGAGCAGTACTTC
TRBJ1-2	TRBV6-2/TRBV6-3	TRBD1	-	CASTPPRTGGGYTF	TGTGCCAGCACTCCCCCCCGGACAGGAGGAGGCTACACCTTC
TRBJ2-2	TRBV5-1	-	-	CASSLGDTGELFF	TGCGCCAGCAGCTTAGGGGACACCGGGGAGCTGTTTTTT
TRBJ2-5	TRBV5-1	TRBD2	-	CASSSGLAGLAGGTQYF	TGCGCCAGCAGCTCAGGACTAGCGGGATTAGCAGGCGGGACCCAGTACTTC
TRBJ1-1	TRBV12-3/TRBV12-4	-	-	CASSLEEDTEAFF	TGTGCCAGCAGTTTAGAGGAAGACACTGAAGCTTTCTTT
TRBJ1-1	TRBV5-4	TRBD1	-	CASRSPGQGAAEAFF	TGTGCCAGCAGGTCCCCGGGACAGGGGGCGGCTGAAGCTTTCTTT
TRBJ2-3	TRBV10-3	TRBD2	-	CAISERLAGHLAQYF	TGTGCCATCAGTGAGCGCCTAGCGGGGCATTTGGCGCAGTATTTT
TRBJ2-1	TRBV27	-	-	CASRVRSYNEQFF	TGTGCCAGCAGGGTCAGATCCTACAATGAGCAGTTCTTC
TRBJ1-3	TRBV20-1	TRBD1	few	CSARAGGRSGNTIYF	TGCAGTGCTAGAGCAGGGGGCCGCTCTGGAAACACCATATATTTT
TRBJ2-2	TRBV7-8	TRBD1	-	CASSLDRDRGTGELFF	TGTGCCAGCAGCTTAGACCGGGACAGGGGGACCGGGGAGCTGTTTTTT
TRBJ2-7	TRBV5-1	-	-	CASSFVPSLEQYF	TGCGCCAGCAGCTTCGTACCTTCGCTCGAGCAGTACTTC
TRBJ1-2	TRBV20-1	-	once	CSARDQGDGSYGYTF	TGCAGTGCTAGAGACCAAGGGGACGGGTCGTATGGCTACACCTTC
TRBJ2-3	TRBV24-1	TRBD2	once	CATSDPGLVPSGQYF	TGTGCCACCAGTGACCCTGGACTAGTGCCTTCGGGGCAGTATTTT
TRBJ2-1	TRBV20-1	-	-	CSARDLLRTTSEQFF	TGCAGTGCTAGAGATCTGCTGCGGACTACCAGTGAGCAGTTCTTC
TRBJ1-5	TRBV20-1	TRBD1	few	CSANTGTGSASRPQHF	TGCAGTGCCAACACCGGGACAGGGTCGGCCTCGAGGCCCCAGCATTTT
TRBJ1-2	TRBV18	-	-	CASSPEVITPGSNYGYTF	TGTGCCAGCTCACCAGAGGTTATAACGCCGGGATCTAACTATGGCTACACCTTC
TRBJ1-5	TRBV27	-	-	CASSPTAREVNQPQHF	TGTGCCAGCAGTCCCACGGCCAGGGAGGTGAACCAGCCCCAGCATTTT
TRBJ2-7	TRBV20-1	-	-	CSARDPGQNYEQYF	TGCAGTGCTAGAGACCCGGGGCAGAACTACGAGCAGTACTTC
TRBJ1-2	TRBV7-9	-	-	CASSFGTPLDYGYTF	TGTGCCAGCAGCTTCGGGACTCCATTGGACTATGGCTACACCTTC
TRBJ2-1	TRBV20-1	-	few	CSARIPPTGGGYNEQFF	TGCAGTGCTAGAATCCCCCCGACAGGAGGAGGGTACAATGAGCAGTTCTTC
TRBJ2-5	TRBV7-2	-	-	CASSTQYAGSETQYF	TGTGCCAGCAGCACACAATATGCGGGGTCGGAGACCCAGTACTTC
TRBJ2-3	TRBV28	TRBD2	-	CASSLTGLADTQYF	TGTGCCAGCAGTTTAACGGGACTAGCAGATACGCAGTATTTT
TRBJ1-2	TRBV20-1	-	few	CSALALGGFYGYTF	TGCAGTGCTCTCGCCCTGGGGGGATTCTATGGCTACACCTTC
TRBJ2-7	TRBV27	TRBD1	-	CASSFSRDSDEQYF	TGTGCCAGCAGTTTTAGCAGGGACAGTGACGAGCAGTACTTC
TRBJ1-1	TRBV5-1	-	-	CASSLETALGTEAFF	TGCGCCAGCAGCTTGGAAACAGCCCTTGGAACTGAAGCTTTCTTT
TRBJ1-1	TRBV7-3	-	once	CAALPIPGGAFF	TGTGCCGCCCTACCTATTCCGGGGGGCGCTTTCTTT
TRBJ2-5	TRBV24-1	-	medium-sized	CATSDPHRTYEETQYF	TGTGCCACCAGTGACCCCCACCGGACGTATGAAGAGACCCAGTACTTC
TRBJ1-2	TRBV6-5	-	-	CASSSAYGRTGQGGYTF	TGTGCCAGCAGTTCGGCATATGGACGGACGGGCCAGGGCGGCTACACCTTC
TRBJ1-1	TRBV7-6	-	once	CASSLNQVATEAFF	TGTGCCAGCAGCTTAAATCAGGTCGCCACTGAAGCTTTCTTT
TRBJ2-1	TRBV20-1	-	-	CSAHQDYNEQFF	TGCAGTGCTCATCAAGATTACAATGAGCAGTTCTTC
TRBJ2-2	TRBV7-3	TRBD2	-	CASSLRGTSGGNTGELFF	TGTGCCAGCAGCTTAAGGGGGACTAGCGGGGGGAACACCGGGGAGCTGTTTTTT
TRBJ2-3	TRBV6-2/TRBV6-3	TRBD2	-	CASTAGGLDTQYF	TGTGCCAGCACGGCGGGGGGGTTGGATACGCAGTATTTT
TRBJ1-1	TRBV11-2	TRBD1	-	CASSPKHQLYSTGGLNTEAFF	TGTGCCAGCAGCCCAAAACATCAACTTTATTCGACAGGGGGCCTGAACACTGAAGCTTTCTTT
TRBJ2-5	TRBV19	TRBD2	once	CASSTVAGEETQYF	TGTGCCAGTAGTACGGTGGCGGGAGAAGAGACCCAGTACTTC
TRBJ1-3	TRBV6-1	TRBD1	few	CASSRQGGGNTIYF	TGTGCCAGCAGTCGACAGGGAGGTGGAAACACCATATATTTT
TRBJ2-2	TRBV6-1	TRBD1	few	CASRRQGWTGELFF	TGTGCCAGCAGAAGACAGGGCTGGACCGGGGAGCTGTTTTTT
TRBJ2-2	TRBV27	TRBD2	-	CASSLRSGTNTGELFF	TGTGCCAGCAGTTTAAGAAGCGGGACGAACACCGGGGAGCTGTTTTTT
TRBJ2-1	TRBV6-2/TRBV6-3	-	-	CASSYRSYNEQFF	TGTGCCAGCAGTTACCGGAGCTACAATGAGCAGTTCTTC
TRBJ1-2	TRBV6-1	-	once	CASSDGIGGYTF	TGTGCCAGCAGTGACGGGATCGGTGGCTACACCTTC
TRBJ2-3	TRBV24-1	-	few	CATKEGGTDTQYF	TGTGCCACCAAGGAGGGAGGCACAGATACGCAGTATTTT
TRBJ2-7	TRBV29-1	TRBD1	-	CSVVQGSYEQYF	TGCAGCGTTGTACAGGGGTCCTACGAGCAGTACTTC
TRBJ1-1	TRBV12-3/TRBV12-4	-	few	CASSLLGPDTEAFF	TGTGCCAGCAGTCTCCTGGGGCCTGACACTGAAGCTTTCTTT
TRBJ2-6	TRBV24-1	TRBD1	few	CATSDRGQGPSGANVLTF	TGTGCCACCAGTGACCGGGGACAGGGTCCCTCTGGGGCCAACGTCCTGACTTTC
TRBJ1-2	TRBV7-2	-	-	CASSFDSSSADGYTF	TGTGCCAGCAGCTTCGACAGTTCTTCGGCAGATGGCTACACCTTC
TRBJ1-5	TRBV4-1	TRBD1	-	CASSQYLTGDSNQPQHF	TGCGCCAGCAGCCAATACTTGACAGGGGACAGCAATCAGCCCCAGCATTTT
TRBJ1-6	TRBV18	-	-	CASSLTATVNSPLHF	TGTGCCAGCTCGCTTACGGCCACCGTTAATTCACCCCTCCACTTT
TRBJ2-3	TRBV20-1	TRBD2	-	CSARGLADTDTQYF	TGCAGTGCTAGGGGACTAGCGGACACAGATACGCAGTATTTT
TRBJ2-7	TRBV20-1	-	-	CSAMSLGLERYEQYF	TGCAGTGCTATGAGTCTAGGACTTGAGAGGTACGAGCAGTACTTC
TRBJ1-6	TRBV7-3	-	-	CASSSGHYNSPLHF	TGTGCCAGCAGCTCTGGGCACTATAATTCACCCCTCCACTTT
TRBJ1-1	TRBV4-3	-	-	CASSPQNSNTEAFF	TGCGCCAGCAGCCCACAGAATTCGAACACTGAAGCTTTCTTT
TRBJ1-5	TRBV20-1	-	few	CSASAGYQPQHF	TGCAGTGCTAGCGCGGGTTATCAGCCCCAGCATTTT
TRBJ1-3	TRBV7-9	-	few	CASSGRTGQRYSGNTIYF	TGTGCCAGCAGCGGTCGTACAGGGCAACGATACTCTGGAAACACCATATATTTT
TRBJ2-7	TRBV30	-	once	CAWSGGQGTYEQYF	TGTGCCTGGAGTGGAGGGCAGGGAACCTACGAGCAGTACTTC
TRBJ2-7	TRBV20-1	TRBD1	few	CSASPDRGLTFYEQYF	TGCAGTGCTAGTCCCGACAGGGGCCTTACTTTCTACGAGCAGTACTTC
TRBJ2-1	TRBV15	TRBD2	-	CATSRGTSGIPTPNEQFF	TGTGCCACCAGCAGAGGGACTAGCGGGATTCCAACCCCCAATGAGCAGTTCTTC
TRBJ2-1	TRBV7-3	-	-	CASSLMPQGYNEQFF	TGTGCCAGCAGCTTAATGCCCCAGGGGTACAATGAGCAGTTCTTC
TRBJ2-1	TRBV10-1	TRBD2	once	CASSIAGAYNEQFF	TGCGCCAGCAGCATAGCGGGAGCGTACAATGAGCAGTTCTTC
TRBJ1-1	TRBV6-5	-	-	CASSYSSGGNTEAFF	TGTGCCAGCAGTTACTCGTCGGGGGGGAACACTGAAGCTTTCTTT
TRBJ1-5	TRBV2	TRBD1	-	CASSADRIGYQPQHF	TGTGCCAGCAGCGCGGACAGGATCGGGTATCAGCCCCAGCATTTT
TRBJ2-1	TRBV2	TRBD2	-	CASSEFRAGGNNEQFF	TGTGCCAGCAGTGAATTTCGAGCGGGAGGCAACAATGAGCAGTTCTTC